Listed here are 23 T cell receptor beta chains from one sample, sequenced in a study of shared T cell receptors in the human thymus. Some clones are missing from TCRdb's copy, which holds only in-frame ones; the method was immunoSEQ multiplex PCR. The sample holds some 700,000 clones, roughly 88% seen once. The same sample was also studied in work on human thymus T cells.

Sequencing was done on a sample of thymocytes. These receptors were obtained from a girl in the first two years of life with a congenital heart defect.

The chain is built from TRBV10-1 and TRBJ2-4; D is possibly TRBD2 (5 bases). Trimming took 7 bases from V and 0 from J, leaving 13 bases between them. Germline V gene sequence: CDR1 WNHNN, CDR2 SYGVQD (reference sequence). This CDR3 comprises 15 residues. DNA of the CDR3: TGCGCCAGCATCTGGTTCCGGGGAGCCAAAAACATTCAGTACTTC. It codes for CASIWFRGAKNIQYF.

The CDR3 region has the DNA TGTGCCAGCAGCAGGACTGATAGCAATCAGCCCCAGCATTTT. Translation gives CASSRTDSNQPQHF. The chain carries TRBV5-8 and TRBJ1-5; D remains ambiguous. CDR1 is SGHTS, CDR2 YDEGEE, per germline. Between the trimmed V and J ends, which lost 4 bases and 0 bases, there was a span of 8 bases. There are 14 residues in the CDR3.

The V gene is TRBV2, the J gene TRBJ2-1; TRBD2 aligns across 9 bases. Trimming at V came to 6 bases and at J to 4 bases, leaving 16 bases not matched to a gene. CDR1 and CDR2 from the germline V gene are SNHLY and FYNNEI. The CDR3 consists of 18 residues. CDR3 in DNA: TGTGCCAGCAGAGGTCTAGCGGGGTCGGCCGCTGGGTACAATGAGCAGTTCTTC. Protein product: CASRGLAGSAAGYNEQFF.

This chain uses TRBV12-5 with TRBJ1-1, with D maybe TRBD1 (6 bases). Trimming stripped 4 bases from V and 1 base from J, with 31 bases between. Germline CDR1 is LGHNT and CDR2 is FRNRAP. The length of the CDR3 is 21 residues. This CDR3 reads CASGSQPIKQGKVGRNTEAFF. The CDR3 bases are TGTGCTAGTGGTTCCCAACCCATCAAACAGGGAAAGGTTGGAAGGAACACTGAAGCTTTCTTT.

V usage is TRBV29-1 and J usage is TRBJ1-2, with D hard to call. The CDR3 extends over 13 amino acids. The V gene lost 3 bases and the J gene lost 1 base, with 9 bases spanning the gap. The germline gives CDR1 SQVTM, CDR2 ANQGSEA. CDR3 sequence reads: CSVDPRINYGYTF. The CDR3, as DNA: TGCAGCGTTGATCCCAGGATTAACTATGGCTACACCTTC.

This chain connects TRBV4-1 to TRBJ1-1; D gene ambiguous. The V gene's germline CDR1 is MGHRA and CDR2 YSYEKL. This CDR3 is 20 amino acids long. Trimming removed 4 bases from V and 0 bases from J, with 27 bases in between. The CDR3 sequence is CASSPTSGAWASSLNTEAFF. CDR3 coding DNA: TGCGCCAGCAGCCCGACGTCGGGAGCTTGGGCCTCGAGTCTGAACACTGAAGCTTTCTTT.

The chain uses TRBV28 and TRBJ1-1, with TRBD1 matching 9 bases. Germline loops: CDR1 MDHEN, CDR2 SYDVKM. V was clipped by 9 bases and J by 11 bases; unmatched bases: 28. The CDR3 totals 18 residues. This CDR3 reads CASTHFGSGKQGAEMAFF. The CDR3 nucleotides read TGTGCCAGTACCCACTTCGGTAGTGGGAAACAGGGGGCGGAGATGGCTTTCTTT.

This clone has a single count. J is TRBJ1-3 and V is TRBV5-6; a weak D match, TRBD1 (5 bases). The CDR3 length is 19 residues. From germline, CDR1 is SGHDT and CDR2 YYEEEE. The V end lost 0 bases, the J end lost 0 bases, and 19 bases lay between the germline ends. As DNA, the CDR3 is TGTGCCAGCAGCTTGGTTTCTGCACCCAGGGTACCCTCTGGAAACACCATATATTTT. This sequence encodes CASSLVSAPRVPSGNTIYF.

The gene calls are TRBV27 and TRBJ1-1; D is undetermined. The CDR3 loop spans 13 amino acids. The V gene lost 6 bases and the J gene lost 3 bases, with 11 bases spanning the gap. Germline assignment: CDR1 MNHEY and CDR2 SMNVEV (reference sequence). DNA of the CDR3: TGTGCCAGCAGCAGAGGTGGGTACACTGAAGCTTTCTTT. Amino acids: CASSRGGYTEAFF.

The CDR3 DNA reads TGTGCCAGCTGGGGGGGAGAGCAGTTCTTC. Protein product: CASWGGEQFF. This sequence joins TRBV25-1 and TRBJ2-1; 7 bases are shared with TRBD2. The CDR3 has 10 amino acids. After removal of 8 bases from V and 10 bases from J, the junction contained 2 bases not matched to a gene. Germline-derived CDR1 and CDR2 are MGHDK and SYGVNS.

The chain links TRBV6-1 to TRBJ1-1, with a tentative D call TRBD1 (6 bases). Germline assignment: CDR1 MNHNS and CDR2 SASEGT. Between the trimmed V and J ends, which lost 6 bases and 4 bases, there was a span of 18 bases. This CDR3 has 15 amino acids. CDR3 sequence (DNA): TGTGCCAGCAGCGTTGGACAGATTGTATCCACTGAAGCTTTCTTT. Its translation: CASSVGQIVSTEAFF.

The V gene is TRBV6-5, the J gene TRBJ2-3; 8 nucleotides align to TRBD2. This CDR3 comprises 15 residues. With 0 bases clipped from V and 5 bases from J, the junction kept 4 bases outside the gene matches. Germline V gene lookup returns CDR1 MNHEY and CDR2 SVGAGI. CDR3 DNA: TGTGCCAGCAGTTACTCGGACCGGGGGGGAGATACGCAGTATTTT. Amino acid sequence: CASSYSDRGGDTQYF.

In DNA, the CDR3 is TGTGCCAGCAGCTTGGACGGACTAAATGAAAAACTGTTTTTT. Protein: CASSLDGLNEKLFF. The rearrangement joins TRBV5-6 to TRBJ1-4; D unresolved. The CDR3 consists of 14 residues. V lost 0 bases and J lost 5, with 8 bases in between. Per the germline V gene, CDR1 is SGHDT and CDR2 is YYEEEE.

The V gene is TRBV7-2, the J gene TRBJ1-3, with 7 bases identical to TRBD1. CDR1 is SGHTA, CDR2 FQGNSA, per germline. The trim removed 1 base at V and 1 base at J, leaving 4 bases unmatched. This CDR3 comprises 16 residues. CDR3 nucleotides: TGTGCCAGCAGCTTAGTCGGGACAGCTTCTGGAAACACCATATATTTT. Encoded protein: CASSLVGTASGNTIYF.

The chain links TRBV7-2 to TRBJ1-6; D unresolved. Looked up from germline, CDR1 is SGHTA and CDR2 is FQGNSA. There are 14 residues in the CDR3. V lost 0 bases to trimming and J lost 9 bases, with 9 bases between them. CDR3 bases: TGTGCCAGCAGCTTAGCCCTAAATGGTTCACCCCTCCACTTT. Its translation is CASSLALNGSPLHF.

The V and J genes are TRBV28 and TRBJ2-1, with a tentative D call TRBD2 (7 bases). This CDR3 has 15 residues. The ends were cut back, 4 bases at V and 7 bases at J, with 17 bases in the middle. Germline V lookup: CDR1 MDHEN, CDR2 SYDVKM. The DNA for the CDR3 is TGTGCCAGCAGTTCGGTCGGGGGGCCTCTTAATGAGCAGTTCTTC. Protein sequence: CASSSVGGPLNEQFF.

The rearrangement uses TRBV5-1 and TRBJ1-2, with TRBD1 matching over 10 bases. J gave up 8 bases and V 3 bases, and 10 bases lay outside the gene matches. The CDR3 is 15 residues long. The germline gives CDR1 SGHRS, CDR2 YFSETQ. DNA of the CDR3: TGCGCCAGCAGCTACGCTGGACAGGGGGTAGCCGGCTACACCTTC. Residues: CASSYAGQGVAGYTF.

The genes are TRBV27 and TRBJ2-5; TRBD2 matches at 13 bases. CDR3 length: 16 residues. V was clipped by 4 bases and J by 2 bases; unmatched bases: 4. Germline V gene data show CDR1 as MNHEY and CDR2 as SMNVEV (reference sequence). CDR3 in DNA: TGTGCCAGCAGTTCCGGACTAGCGGGGGAACAAGAGACCCAGTACTTC. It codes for CASSSGLAGEQETQYF.

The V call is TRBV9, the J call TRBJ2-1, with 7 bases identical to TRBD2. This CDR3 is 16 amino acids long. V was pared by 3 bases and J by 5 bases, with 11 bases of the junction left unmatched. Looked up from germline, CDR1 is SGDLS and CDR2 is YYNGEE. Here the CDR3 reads CASSGNQAGLNNEQFF. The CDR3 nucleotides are TGTGCCAGCAGCGGAAACCAAGCGGGGCTGAACAATGAGCAGTTCTTC.

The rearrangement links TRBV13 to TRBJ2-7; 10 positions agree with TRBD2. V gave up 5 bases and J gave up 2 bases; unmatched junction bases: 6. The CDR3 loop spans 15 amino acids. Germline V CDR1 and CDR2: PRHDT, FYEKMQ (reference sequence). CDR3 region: CASSTERGGPYEQYF. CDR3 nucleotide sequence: TGTGCCAGCAGCACCGAGCGGGGGGGCCCCTACGAGCAGTACTTC.

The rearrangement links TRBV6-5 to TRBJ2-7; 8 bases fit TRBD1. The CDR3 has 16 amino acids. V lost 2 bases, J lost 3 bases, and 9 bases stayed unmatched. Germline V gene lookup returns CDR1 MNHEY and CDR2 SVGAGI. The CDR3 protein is CASSYTRDRRYYEQYF. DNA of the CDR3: TGTGCCAGCAGTTACACCCGGGACAGGAGGTACTACGAGCAGTACTTC.

The CDR3 loop reads CASYREMNTEAFF. CDR3 DNA sequence: TGTGCCAGCTACAGGGAGATGAACACTGAAGCTTTCTTT. The chain links TRBV19 to TRBJ1-1; D is possibly TRBD1 (6 bases). V was cut by 9 bases and J by 0 bases, with 11 bases left in between. Germline V gene data show CDR1 as LNHDA and CDR2 as SQIVND (reference sequence). This CDR3 is built from 13 residues.

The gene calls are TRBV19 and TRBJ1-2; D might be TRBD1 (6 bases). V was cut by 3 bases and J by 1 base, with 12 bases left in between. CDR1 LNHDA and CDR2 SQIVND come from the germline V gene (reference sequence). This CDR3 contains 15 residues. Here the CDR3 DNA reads TGTGCCAGTAGTATCGCCACAGGGATTAACTATGGCTACACCTTC. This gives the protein CASSIATGINYGYTF.